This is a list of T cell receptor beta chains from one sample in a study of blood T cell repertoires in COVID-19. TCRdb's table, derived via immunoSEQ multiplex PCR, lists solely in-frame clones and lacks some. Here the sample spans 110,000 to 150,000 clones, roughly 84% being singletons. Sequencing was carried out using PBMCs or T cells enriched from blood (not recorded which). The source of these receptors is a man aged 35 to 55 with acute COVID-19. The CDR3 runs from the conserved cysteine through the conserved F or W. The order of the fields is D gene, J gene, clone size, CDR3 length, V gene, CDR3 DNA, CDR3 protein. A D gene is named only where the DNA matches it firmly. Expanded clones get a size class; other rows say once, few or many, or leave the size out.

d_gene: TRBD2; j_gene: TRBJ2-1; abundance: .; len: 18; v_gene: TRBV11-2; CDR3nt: TGTGCCAGCAGCCCCCTGGGACTAGCGGGAGGCGTCTACAATGAGCAGTTCTTC; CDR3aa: CASSPLGLAGGVYNEQFF
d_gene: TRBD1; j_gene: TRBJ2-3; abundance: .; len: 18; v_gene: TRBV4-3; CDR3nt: TGCGCCAGCAGCCAAGATCTTGAGGGGGCGGGTAGCACAGATACGCAGTATTTT; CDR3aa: CASSQDLEGAGSTDTQYF
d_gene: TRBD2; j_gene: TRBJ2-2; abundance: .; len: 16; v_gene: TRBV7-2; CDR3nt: TGTGCCAGCAGCTTAAACGGGGGGGATAACACCGGGGAGCTGTTTTTT; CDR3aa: CASSLNGGDNTGELFF
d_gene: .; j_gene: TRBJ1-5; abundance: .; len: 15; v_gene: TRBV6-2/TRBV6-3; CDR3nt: TGTGCCAGCAGTTTTTCCAGGTTAATGAATCAGCCCCAGCATTTT; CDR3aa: CASSFSRLMNQPQHF
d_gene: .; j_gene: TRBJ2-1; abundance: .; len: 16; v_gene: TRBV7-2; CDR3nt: TGTGCCAGCAGAGAATATGTCCGGGACTTCGACAATGAGCAGTTCTTC; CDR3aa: CASREYVRDFDNEQFF
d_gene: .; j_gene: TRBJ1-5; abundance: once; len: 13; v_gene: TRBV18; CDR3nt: TGTGCCAGCTCACCCCAAGCGGGTCAGCCCCAGCATTTT; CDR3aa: CASSPQAGQPQHF
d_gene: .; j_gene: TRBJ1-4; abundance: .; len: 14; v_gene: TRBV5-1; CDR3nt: TGCGCCAGCAGCTTGGGCCAGACGGGTGAAAAACTGTTTTTT; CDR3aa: CASSLGQTGEKLFF
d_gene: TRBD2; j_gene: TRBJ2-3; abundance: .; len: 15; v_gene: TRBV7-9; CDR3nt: TGTGCCAGCAGCTTGGGCAGCGGGAGAGAGGATACGCAGTATTTT; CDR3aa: CASSLGSGREDTQYF
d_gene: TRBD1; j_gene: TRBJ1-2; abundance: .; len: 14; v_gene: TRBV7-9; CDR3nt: TGTGCCAGCAGCCTAGGACAGGGGGCTCGTGGCTACACCTTC; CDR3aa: CASSLGQGARGYTF
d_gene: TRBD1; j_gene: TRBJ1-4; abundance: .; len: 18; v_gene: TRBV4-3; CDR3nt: TGCGCCAGCAGCAAGGGACAGGGAGCACGGGGAACTAATGAAAAACTGTTTTTT; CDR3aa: CASSKGQGARGTNEKLFF
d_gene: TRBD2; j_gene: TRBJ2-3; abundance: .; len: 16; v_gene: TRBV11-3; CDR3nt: TGTGCCAGCAGCTTAGGGCGGCGGGAGGACACAGATACGCAGTATTTT; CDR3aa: CASSLGRREDTDTQYF
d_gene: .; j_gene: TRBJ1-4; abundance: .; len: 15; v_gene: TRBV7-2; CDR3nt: TGTGCCAGCAGCTTAGCGACAGGAGAAGCTGAAAAACTGTTTTTT; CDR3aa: CASSLATGEAEKLFF
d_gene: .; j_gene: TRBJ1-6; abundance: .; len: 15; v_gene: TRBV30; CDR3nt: TGTGCCTGGAGTCCTTCTTACTCCTATAATTCACCCCTCCACTTT; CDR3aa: CAWSPSYSYNSPLHF
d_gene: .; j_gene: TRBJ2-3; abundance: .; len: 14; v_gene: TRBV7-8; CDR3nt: TGTGCCAGCACCAAACAGGGTCACACAGATACGCAGTATTTT; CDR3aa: CASTKQGHTDTQYF
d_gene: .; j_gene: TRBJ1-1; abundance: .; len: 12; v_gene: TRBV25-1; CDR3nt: TGTGCCAGCAGTTACTGGAACACTGAAGCTTTCTTT; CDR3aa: CASSYWNTEAFF
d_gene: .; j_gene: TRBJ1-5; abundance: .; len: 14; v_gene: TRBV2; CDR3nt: TGTGCCAGCACGGGGACCCGGGAGAGTCAGCCCCAGCATTTT; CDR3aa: CASTGTRESQPQHF
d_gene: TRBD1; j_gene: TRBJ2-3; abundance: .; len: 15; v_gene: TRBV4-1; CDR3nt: TGCGCCAGCAGCTTCCGGGACAGGGAAACAGATACGCAGTATTTT; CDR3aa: CASSFRDRETDTQYF
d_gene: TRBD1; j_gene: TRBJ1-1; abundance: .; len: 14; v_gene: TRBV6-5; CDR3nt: TGTGCCAGCAGTCCGGGACAGACGAACACTGAAGCTTTCTTT; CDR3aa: CASSPGQTNTEAFF
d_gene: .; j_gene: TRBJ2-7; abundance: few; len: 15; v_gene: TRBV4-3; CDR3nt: TGCGCCAGCAGCCAAGATACACAAGGGGTCCGGGAGCAGTACTTC; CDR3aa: CASSQDTQGVREQYF
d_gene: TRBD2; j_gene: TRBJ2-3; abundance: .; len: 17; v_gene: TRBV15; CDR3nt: TGTGCCACCAGCAGACTTAGCGGGAGAGGGAGCACAGATACGCAGTATTTT; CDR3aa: CATSRLSGRGSTDTQYF
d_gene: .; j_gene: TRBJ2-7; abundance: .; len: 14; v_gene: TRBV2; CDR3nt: TGTGCCAGCATCCCTCAGGGGCAGAACTACGAGCAGTACTTC; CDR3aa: CASIPQGQNYEQYF
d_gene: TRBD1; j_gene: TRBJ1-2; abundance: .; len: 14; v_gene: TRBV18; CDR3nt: TGTGCCAGCTCTACGGACAGGGGATGGCATGGCTACACCTTC; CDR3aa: CASSTDRGWHGYTF
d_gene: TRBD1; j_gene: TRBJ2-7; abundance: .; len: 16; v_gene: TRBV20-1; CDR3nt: TGCAGTGCTAGTCTTTCTCTCGGGACAGGGGATTTCGAGCAGTACTTC; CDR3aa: CSASLSLGTGDFEQYF
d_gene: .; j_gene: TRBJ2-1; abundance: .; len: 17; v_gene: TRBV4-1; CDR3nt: TGCGCCAGCAGCCCCAGGGGGCGGGAGGGACTCTACAATGAGCAGTTCTTC; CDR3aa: CASSPRGREGLYNEQFF
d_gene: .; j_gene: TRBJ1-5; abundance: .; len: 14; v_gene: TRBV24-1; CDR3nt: TGTGCCACCAGCCCCCACGGGGACAATCAGCCCCAGCATTTT; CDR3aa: CATSPHGDNQPQHF
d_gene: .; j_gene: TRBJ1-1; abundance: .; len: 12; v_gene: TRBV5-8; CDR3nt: TGTGCCAGCAGCCGGTTGAACACTGAAGCTTTCTTT; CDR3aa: CASSRLNTEAFF
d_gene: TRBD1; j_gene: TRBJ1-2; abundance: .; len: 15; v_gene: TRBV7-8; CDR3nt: TGTGCCAGCAGCCTGGGACAGGGGGCTAATTTTGGCTACACCTTC; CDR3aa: CASSLGQGANFGYTF
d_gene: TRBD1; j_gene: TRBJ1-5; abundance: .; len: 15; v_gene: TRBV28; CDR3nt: TGTGCCAGCAGTTACGGGACAGGGAGGAATCAGCCCCAGCATTTT; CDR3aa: CASSYGTGRNQPQHF
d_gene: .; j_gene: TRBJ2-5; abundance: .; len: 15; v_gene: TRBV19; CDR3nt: TGTGCCACCCGTACTAGCAGCAACCCTCAAGAGACCCAGTACTTC; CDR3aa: CATRTSSNPQETQYF
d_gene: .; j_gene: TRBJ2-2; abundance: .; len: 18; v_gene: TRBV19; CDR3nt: TGTGCCAGTAGTATTACAGAGACCTATGAATTTAACACCGGGGAGCTGTTTTTT; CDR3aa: CASSITETYEFNTGELFF
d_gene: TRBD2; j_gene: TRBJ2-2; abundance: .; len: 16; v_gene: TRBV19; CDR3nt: TGTGCCAGTAGTATAGGCGGGAGGAGGGGCACCGGGGAGCTGTTTTTT; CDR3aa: CASSIGGRRGTGELFF
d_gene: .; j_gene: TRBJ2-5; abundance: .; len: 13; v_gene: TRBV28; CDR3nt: TGTGCCAGCGGTCTTGGGCGGGGAGAGACCCAGTACTTC; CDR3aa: CASGLGRGETQYF
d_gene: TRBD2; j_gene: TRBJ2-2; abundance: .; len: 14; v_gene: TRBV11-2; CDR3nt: TGTGCCAGCAACCCTTTAGCGGGAGCCGGGGAGCTGTTTTTT; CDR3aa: CASNPLAGAGELFF